The 28 T cell receptor beta chains listed next were all sequenced from one sample in a study of blood T cell repertoires in COVID-19. Assay: immunoSEQ multiplex PCR; the TCRdb copy retains only in-frame clones and omits some. The sample includes a few hundred thousand clones, more than 75% of them seen just once. The sequencing input was PBMCs or T cells enriched from blood (not recorded which). All receptors come from a woman aged 50 to 60 who had recovered from COVID-19.

The chain is built from TRBV28 and TRBJ1-5; 7 positions agree with TRBD1. The ends lost 6 bases at V and 5 bases at J; junction bases unmatched: 7. CDR1 is MDHEN and CDR2 is SYDVKM in the germline V gene. This CDR3 comprises 14 residues. CDR3 nucleotides: TGTGCCAGCAGCTTGGACAGGTCGGATCAGCCCCAGCATTTT. Translation: CASSLDRSDQPQHF.

Concerning this clone itself: Different DNA sequences within this sample yield the same CDR3. V and J are TRBV5-1 and TRBJ1-3; 7 bases are a match to TRBD1. The CDR3 loop spans 14 amino acids. The germline V gene has CDR1 SGHRS and CDR2 YFSETQ. V shed 4 bases and J 1 base; nucleotides not matched to a gene: 2. The CDR3 nucleotides are TGCGCCAGCAGCCCACAGGGGTCTGGAAACACCATATATTTT. Translated, it gives CASSPQGSGNTIYF. The whole variable domain, remainder taken from reference TRBV5-1 and TRBJ1-3, is KAGVTQTPRYLIKTRGQQVTLSCSPISGHRSVSWYQQTPGQGLQFLFEYFSETQRNKGNFPGRFSGRQFSNSRSEMNVSTLELGDSALYLCASSPQGSGNTIYFGEGSWLTVV.

A note on this clone: At one boundary the junction diverges from the germline segment, which might be a read error. V gene TRBV2 combines with J gene TRBJ2-1; TRBD1 matches at 8 bases. From germline, CDR1 is SNHLY and CDR2 FYNNEI. The CDR3 has 13 residues. The CDR3 loop is CASNEQGGNEQFF. The CDR3 DNA reads TGTGCCAGCAATGAACAGGGGGGCAATGAGCAGTTCTTC.

This clone has just a few counts. The genes are TRBV27 and TRBJ1-2; no reliable D call. The V end was cut by 8 bases, the J end by 1 base, with 8 bases between. The CDR3 covers 12 residues. The germline gives CDR1 MNHEY, CDR2 SMNVEV (reference sequence). CDR3 protein: CASRGVNYGYTF. CDR3 bases: TGTGCCAGCCGGGGAGTTAACTATGGCTACACCTTC.

The chain is built from TRBV7-9 and TRBJ2-1, with a weak D call TRBD1 (6 bases). This CDR3 comprises 12 residues. V lost 5 bases and J 8 bases, leaving 10 bases between the germline ends. Germline V gene lookup returns CDR1 SEHNR and CDR2 FQNEAQ (reference sequence). The CDR3 here is CASSPRGHEQFF. The CDR3 coding sequence is TGTGCCAGCAGCCCCAGGGGACATGAGCAGTTCTTC.

V usage is TRBV4-1 and J usage is TRBJ1-5; 8 nucleotides align to TRBD1. The CDR3 extends over 15 amino acids. Germline CDR1 reads MGHRA; CDR2 reads YSYEKL. Unmatched junction bases numbered 8, after V lost 4 bases and J lost 6 bases. The CDR3 nucleotides are TGCGCCAGCAGCCCTGAGGCAGGGGGCGTTCAGCCCCAGCATTTT. This encodes CASSPEAGGVQPQHF.

A few counts support this clone. The CDR3 DNA reads TGTGCCAGCAGCTTATCTAGTAGGAATGAGCAGTTCTTC. It translates to CASSLSSRNEQFF. The gene calls are TRBV7-2 and TRBJ2-1; D uncertain. Germline assignment: CDR1 SGHTA and CDR2 FQGNSA. Trimming took off 2 bases at V and 7 bases at J, with 9 bases between the two ends. This CDR3 is 13 amino acids long. Looking up the rest from reference TRBV7-2 and TRBJ2-1 gives the full variable domain: GAGVSQSPSNKVTEKGKDVELRCDPISGHTALYWYRQSLGQGLEFLIYFQGNSAPDKSGLPSDRFSAERTGGSVSTLTIQRTQQEDSAVYLCASSLSSRNEQFFGPGTRLTVL.

This chain uses TRBV5-8 with TRBJ1-2; 7 bases align to TRBD1. The CDR3 is made up of 14 amino acids. In germline, CDR1 is SGHTS, CDR2 YDEGEE. V was pared by 4 bases and J by 6 bases, with 9 bases of the junction left unmatched. The CDR3 spells CASSQPDRVHGYTF. CDR3 DNA sequence: TGTGCCAGCAGCCAACCTGACAGGGTACATGGCTACACCTTC.

In DNA, the CDR3 is TGTGCCAGCAGTCCAGACAGGCGGAATTCACCCCTCCACTTT. Its protein product is CASSPDRRNSPLHF. The rearrangement joins TRBV2 to TRBJ1-6; possible D gene TRBD1, 6 bases. Trimming removed 5 bases at V and 7 bases at J, with 12 bases between. Germline V lookup: CDR1 SNHLY, CDR2 FYNNEI. The CDR3 sequence is 14 residues long.

This clone was counted once. The chain employs TRBV15 and TRBJ1-3, with D hard to call. Per the germline V gene, CDR1 is LNHNV and CDR2 is YYDKDF (reference sequence). V was clipped by 0 bases and J by 1 base, with 10 bases between them. CDR3 size: 16 residues. This CDR3 is CATSRDEVESGNTIYF. The CDR3 nucleotides read TGTGCCACCAGCAGAGATGAGGTGGAATCTGGAAACACCATATATTTT.

The V and J genes are TRBV7-2 and TRBJ1-6; the D gene is possibly TRBD1 (5 bases). Germline CDR1 SGHTA, CDR2 FQGNSA. V lost 4 bases to trimming and J lost 8 bases, with 12 bases between them. CDR3 length: 14 amino acids. DNA for the CDR3: TGTGCCAGCAGCTCGATGTGGGGGGATTCACCCCTCCACTTT. As protein: CASSSMWGDSPLHF.

The rearrangement uses TRBV5-5 and TRBJ2-7, with a possible D match to TRBD1 (5 bases). CDR3 length equals 15 residues. Trimming took 7 bases from V and 2 from J, leaving 19 bases between them. Germline V gives CDR1 SGHKS, CDR2 YYEKEE (reference sequence). The CDR3 DNA follows: TGTGCCAGCTCTCCTTCCCCGACAGCCACCTACGAGCAGTACTTC. Its translation is CASSPSPTATYEQYF.

On this clone itself: The same CDR3 also results from other DNA sequences found in this sample. The chain links TRBV7-2 to TRBJ1-2; 11 bases line up with TRBD1. CDR1 is SGHTA and CDR2 is FQGNSA in the germline V gene. Trimming at V came to 6 bases and at J to 3 bases, leaving 0 bases not matched to a gene. The CDR3 sequence is 13 residues long. The CDR3, as DNA: TGTGCCAGCAGGGGACAGGGGGACTATGGCTACACCTTC. It specifies CASRGQGDYGYTF.

The chain uses TRBV29-1 and TRBJ1-2; TRBD1 is a possible D gene (6 bases). Between the trimmed V and J ends, which lost 6 bases and 6 bases, there was a span of 14 bases. There are 12 residues in the CDR3. Germline V gives CDR1 SQVTM, CDR2 ANQGSEA. In DNA, the CDR3 is TGCAGCGTAGGGGGGGGCCCGGATGGCTACACCTTC. Translated: CSVGGGPDGYTF.

The rearrangement links TRBV9 to TRBJ1-3, with D unresolved. The CDR3 has 13 residues. Germline CDR1 is SGDLS and CDR2 is YYNGEE. The ends were cut back, 3 bases at V and 1 base at J, with 5 bases in the middle. CDR3 region: CASSAYSGNTIYF. DNA of the CDR3: TGTGCCAGCAGCGCCTATTCTGGAAACACCATATATTTT.

The rearrangement uses TRBV2 and TRBJ2-3, with TRBD2 identical over 13 bases. J lost 5 bases, V lost 5 bases, and 10 bases had no gene match. The germline CDR1 and CDR2 sequences are SNHLY and FYNNEI. The CDR3 is made up of 17 amino acids. The CDR3 protein is CASSYPAGTSGEDTQYF. As DNA, the CDR3 is TGTGCCAGCAGTTATCCCGCCGGGACTAGCGGGGAAGATACGCAGTATTTT.

The V gene is TRBV6-5, the J gene TRBJ2-5; TRBD1 aligns across 8 bases. Germline-derived CDR1 and CDR2 are MNHEY and SVGAGI. V was clipped by 7 bases and J by 5 bases; unmatched bases: 9. The CDR3 extends over 14 amino acids. CDR3 in DNA: TGTGCCAGCACAAGGACAGGGTGGTCGGAGACCCAGTACTTC. Amino acid sequence: CASTRTGWSETQYF.

This rearrangement joins TRBV5-5 to TRBJ2-5; TRBD1 matches 7 bases. The CDR3 covers 14 residues. J was trimmed by 4 bases and V by 9 bases; bases with no gene match: 12. Germline loops: CDR1 SGHKS, CDR2 YYEKEE (reference sequence). In nucleotides, the CDR3 is TGTGCCACCTCCCCAGGACAGGCGGGAGAGACCCAGTACTTC. This codes for CATSPGQAGETQYF.

This rearrangement joins TRBV27 to TRBJ1-6; the D gene is possibly TRBD1 (5 bases). Germline-derived CDR1 and CDR2 are MNHEY and SMNVEV (reference sequence). V lost 8 bases and J 0 bases, leaving 14 bases between the germline ends. This CDR3 is built from 16 residues. CDR3 residues: CASRGTGSSYNSPLHF. The CDR3 region has the DNA TGTGCCAGCCGGGGGACGGGAAGCTCCTATAATTCACCCCTCCACTTT.

The V gene is TRBV5-5, the J gene TRBJ1-4, with 7 nucleotides matching TRBD1. The CDR3 contains 16 residues. Germline assignment: CDR1 SGHKS and CDR2 YYEKEE (reference sequence). The V segment lost 4 bases and the J segment 0 bases; nucleotides outside the gene matches: 6. CDR3 DNA sequence: TGTGCCAGCAGCCCGGGACAGATGGCAACTAATGAAAAACTGTTTTTT. This encodes CASSPGQMATNEKLFF.

The CDR3 DNA is TGTGCCAGTAGTATTGGCCTCGATCAAGCCAAAAACATTCAGTACTTC. Its translation is CASSIGLDQAKNIQYF. V usage is TRBV19 and J usage is TRBJ2-4; D unresolved. The CDR3 sequence is 16 residues long. Germline CDR1 and CDR2: LNHDA and SQIVND (reference sequence). With 3 bases removed from V and 0 bases from J, the gap between germline ends came to 12 bases.

This clone was recorded only once. V usage is TRBV7-2 and J usage is TRBJ2-5; TRBD1 matches at 9 bases. The length of the CDR3 is 15 residues. Germline lookup yields CDR1 SGHTA and CDR2 FQGNSA. V lost 5 bases to trimming and J lost 2 bases; unmatched junction nucleotides: 6. The CDR3 DNA is TGTGCCAGCAGCCCGGACAGGGGAGCACAAGAGACCCAGTACTTC. It is translated as CASSPDRGAQETQYF. Full variable domain (outside the CDR3, taken from reference TRBV7-2 and TRBJ2-5): GAGVSQSPSNKVTEKGKDVELRCDPISGHTALYWYRQSLGQGLEFLIYFQGNSAPDKSGLPSDRFSAERTGGSVSTLTIQRTQQEDSAVYLCASSPDRGAQETQYFGPGTRLLVL.

The chain recombines TRBV7-9 with TRBJ2-5; TRBD1 matches at 10 bases. The germline V gene encodes CDR1 SEHNR and CDR2 FQNEAQ (reference sequence). V lost 5 bases, J lost 4 bases, and 7 bases stayed unmatched. This CDR3 has 15 residues. CDR3 sequence (DNA): TGTGCCAGCAGCGCGCCGGGACAGGGGTTAGAGACCCAGTACTTC. Protein sequence: CASSAPGQGLETQYF.

The chain combines TRBV10-3 with TRBJ2-3, with a tentative D call TRBD2 (6 bases). Trimming took 2 bases from V and 1 from J, leaving 10 bases between them. Germline loops: CDR1 ENHRY, CDR2 SYGVKD. The CDR3 sequence is 15 residues long. The CDR3 region is CAISEGSGGTDTQYF. CDR3 coding DNA: TGTGCCATCAGTGAGGGGTCGGGGGGCACAGATACGCAGTATTTT.

This sequence joins TRBV27 and TRBJ2-7; possible D gene TRBD1, 6 bases. V dropped 5 bases and J dropped 0 bases, with 11 bases sitting between them. Germline V CDR1 and CDR2: MNHEY, SMNVEV (reference sequence). The CDR3 sequence is 14 residues long. CDR3 nucleotides: TGTGCCAGCAGTAACAGGGAACTCTCCTACGAGCAGTACTTC. It is translated as CASSNRELSYEQYF.

The chain is built from TRBV5-1 and TRBJ1-4, with TRBD1 matching over 9 bases. Per the germline V gene, CDR1 is SGHRS and CDR2 is YFSETQ. The junction had 2 bases not matched to a gene; V was cut back by 4 bases and J by 4 bases. The CDR3 is 14 residues long. CDR3 loop: CASSRTGVNEKLFF. The CDR3 nucleotides read TGCGCCAGCAGCCGGACAGGGGTTAATGAAAAACTGTTTTTT.

The chain is built from TRBV5-1 and TRBJ2-7, with TRBD1 matching over 7 bases. The CDR3 totals 14 residues. The trim removed 7 bases at V and 6 bases at J, leaving 13 bases unmatched. Germline V gene data show CDR1 as SGHRS and CDR2 as YFSETQ. CDR3 in DNA: TGCGCCAGCTCACCCAACCCGACAGGGTCCGAGCAGTACTTC. This gives the protein CASSPNPTGSEQYF. The complete variable domain, with remaining parts taken from reference TRBV5-1 and TRBJ2-7, reads KAGVTQTPRYLIKTRGQQVTLSCSPISGHRSVSWYQQTPGQGLQFLFEYFSETQRNKGNFPGRFSGRQFSNSRSEMNVSTLELGDSALYLCASSPNPTGSEQYFGPGTRLTVT.

J is TRBJ1-1 and V is TRBV12-5; the D is unclear. CDR1 is LGHNT, CDR2 FRNRAP, per germline. V dropped 6 bases and J dropped 6 bases, with 17 bases sitting between them. The CDR3 is 14 amino acids. CDR3 amino acids: CASGSGGGSSEAFF. The CDR3 DNA sequence: TGTGCTAGTGGCTCTGGTGGAGGGTCTTCTGAAGCTTTCTTT.